The clone carrying this TCR beta chain showed up just a few times. CDR1 is ENHRY and CDR2 is SYGVKD in the germline V gene. The CDR3 has 12 amino acids. Germline trimming cut 10 bases from V and 4 bases from J; bases unmatched to any gene: 4. A TCRbeta library incorporating unique molecular identifiers was prepared. TCRdb re-called the PCR reads with MiXCR, one entry per CDR3 protein. The sample includes 530,000 or so distinct CDR3 sequences, over 25% seen only once; the top ten take just over 35%. The data derive from a study of T-cell reconstitution after alpha-beta-depleted transplantation in children.

The sequence derives from a boy under two years old with Wiskott-Aldrich syndrome, due to receive a stem cell transplant. The specimen was PBMCs, collected before TCRalphabeta/CD19-depleted stem cell transplant. The rearrangement uses TRBV10-3 and TRBJ1-2; 9 nucleotides align to TRBD1. CDR3 bases: TGTGCCACTCGACAGGGGGGCTATGGCTACACCTTC. Translating gives CATRQGGYGYTF.